What follows are 12 T cell receptor beta chains derived from one specimen sequenced in a study of T cells in Graves' hyperthyroidism and ophthalmopathy. Template material for amplifying TCR beta CDR3 regions consisted of RNA transcripts. HTBI primers were the set used in a first-round RT-PCR of the TCR CDR3. One entry per CDR3 protein results from TCRdb running MiXCR on the multiplex PCR reads. The sample holds roughly 380,000 distinct CDR3 sequences, 14% seen once. The sequenced sample was blood. The receptors originated from a woman aged 60-75 years with Graves' hyperthyroidism.

This clonotype was observed at least ten times. This chain joins TRBV6-5 and TRBJ2-5, with D tentatively TRBD1 (6 bases). V dropped 2 bases and J dropped 4 bases, with 8 bases sitting between them. Germline lookup yields CDR1 MNHEY and CDR2 SVGAGI. This CDR3 is built from 13 residues. CDR3 sequence: CASSYGRGETQYF. CDR3 sequence (DNA): TGTGCCAGCAGTTACGGCAGGGGAGAGACCCAGTACTTC.

This clonotype has a count of ten or more. The chain recombines TRBV2 with TRBJ1-2; D unclear. Germline CDR1 SNHLY, CDR2 FYNNEI. V was clipped by 1 base and J by 1 base, with 13 bases between them. The CDR3 totals 16 residues. Here the CDR3 DNA reads TGTGCCAGCAGTGAAGGAGGCGGCAGCCTTAACTATGGCTACACCTTC. This gives the protein CASSEGGGSLNYGYTF.

This clonotype was recorded many times. This rearrangement joins TRBV7-2 to TRBJ2-2; D is possibly TRBD2 (5 bases). The germline CDR1 and CDR2 sequences are SGHTA and FQGNSA. The CDR3 loop spans 15 amino acids. Trimming removed 4 bases at V and 7 bases at J, with 16 bases between. The CDR3 region has the DNA TGTGCCAGCAGCTACTTAGGAGCGGTAAACGGGGAGCTGTTTTTT. Translated, it gives CASSYLGAVNGELFF.

The chain is built from TRBV7-2 and TRBJ2-7; TRBD2 is a possible D gene (6 bases). The CDR3 is 14 amino acids. Germline assignment: CDR1 SGHTA and CDR2 FQGNSA. V lost 5 bases to trimming and J lost 3 bases, with 14 bases between them. The CDR3 protein is CASSQVRESYEQYF. Written as DNA, the CDR3 is TGTGCCAGCAGCCAAGTCCGGGAGAGCTACGAGCAGTACTTC. Combining the CDR3 with reference TRBV7-2 and TRBJ2-7 gives the whole variable domain GAGVSQSPSNKVTEKGKDVELRCDPISGHTALYWYRQSLGQGLEFLIYFQGNSAPDKSGLPSDRFSAERTGGSVSTLTIQRTQQEDSAVYLCASSQVRESYEQYFGPGTRLTVT.

This clonotype was detected many times. The chain couples TRBV4-1 to TRBJ1-1; D is possibly TRBD1 (5 bases). The CDR3 is 13 amino acids. Germline V gives CDR1 MGHRA, CDR2 YSYEKL. Deletions cut 1 base from V and 5 bases from J, with 8 bases between. CDR3 DNA sequence: TGCGCCAGCAGCCAAGTTACAGGTACTGAAGCTTTCTTT. Protein: CASSQVTGTEAFF.

This clonotype was seen at least ten times. This chain links TRBV19 with TRBJ2-3; 10 bases are shared with TRBD2. This CDR3 comprises 16 residues. CDR1 is LNHDA, CDR2 SQIVND, per germline (reference sequence). V lost 5 bases and J lost 2; bases outside the gene matches: 7. CDR3 protein: CASSSSGLADTDTQYF. In DNA, the CDR3 is TGTGCCAGTAGTTCGTCCGGACTAGCGGACACAGATACGCAGTATTTT. The whole variable domain, filled in from reference TRBV19 and TRBJ2-3, reads DGGITQSPKYLFRKEGQNVTLSCEQNLNHDAMYWYRQDPGQGLRLIYYSQIVNDFQKGDIAEGYSVSREKKESFPLTVTSAQKNPTAFYLCASSSSGLADTDTQYFGPGTRLTVL.

The chain combines TRBV20-1 with TRBJ1-4, with TRBD1 as a possible D gene (6 bases). Germline CDR1 reads DFQATT; CDR2 reads SNEGSKA (reference sequence). Trimming took 0 bases from V and 5 from J, leaving 13 bases between them. CDR3 length: 15 amino acids. The CDR3 sequence is CSARDFRGGNEKLFF. In DNA form, the CDR3 reads TGCAGTGCTAGAGATTTCAGGGGAGGGAATGAAAAACTGTTTTTT.

This clonotype has ten or more counts. The J gene is TRBJ2-7, the V gene TRBV4-1; D may correspond to TRBD1 or TRBD2 (5 bases each). The ends were cut back, 4 bases at V and 2 bases at J, with 12 bases in the middle. Germline V lookup: CDR1 MGHRA, CDR2 YSYEKL. The CDR3 extends over 14 amino acids. CDR3 in DNA: TGCGCCAGCAGCCCAGGGTTCGGGGCCTACGAGCAGTACTTC. This gives the protein CASSPGFGAYEQYF.

This chain uses TRBV2 with TRBJ2-5; 7 nucleotides line up with TRBD1. The CDR3 covers 11 residues. The junction had 2 bases not matched to a gene; V was cut back by 10 bases and J by 3 bases. Germline loops: CDR1 SNHLY, CDR2 FYNNEI. CDR3 nucleotides: TGTGCCACTACAGGGGAAGAGACCCAGTACTTC. As protein: CATTGEETQYF.

The rearrangement joins TRBV10-3 to TRBJ1-1; D gene unclear. Trimming cost V 3 bases and J 6 bases, with 14 bases left between them. Germline CDR1 reads ENHRY; CDR2 reads SYGVKD. The CDR3 consists of 14 residues. This CDR3 is CAISDNTKRAEAFF. The CDR3 nucleotides read TGTGCCATCAGTGACAACACTAAACGGGCTGAAGCTTTCTTT.

This clonotype was detected many times. The rearrangement uses TRBV20-1 and TRBJ2-5, with 7 bases that match TRBD2. With V trimmed by 0 bases and J by 4 bases, 8 bases remained unmatched. There are 15 residues in the CDR3. The germline gives CDR1 DFQATT, CDR2 SNEGSKA (reference sequence). The CDR3 region has the DNA TGCAGTGCTAGAGATTTAGTTTGGGGGGGAGAGACCCAGTACTTC. Encoded protein: CSARDLVWGGETQYF.

The chain combines TRBV18 with TRBJ2-1, with 10 bases identical to TRBD2. The CDR3 length is 14 residues. V lost 4 bases to trimming and J lost 6 bases; unmatched junction nucleotides: 3. The V gene's germline CDR1 is KGHSH and CDR2 LQKENI. CDR3 in DNA: TGTGCCAGCTCACATTCTAGCGGGAGCAATGAGCAGTTCTTC. It yields the protein CASSHSSGSNEQFF. The whole variable domain, remainder taken from reference TRBV18 and TRBJ2-1, is NAGVMQNPRHLVRRRGQEARLRCSPMKGHSHVYWYRQLPEEGLKFMVYLQKENIIDESGMPKERFSAEFPKEGPSILRIQQVVRGDSAAYFCASSHSSGSNEQFFGPGTRLTVL.